The 17 T cell receptor beta chains below all came from one sample that was sequenced in a study of a mutant IDH1 vaccine in newly diagnosed glioma. Data came from immunoSEQ multiplex PCR; TCRdb stores just in-frame clones and leaves some out. This sample yields about 24,000 clones, of which 90% to 95% are seen a single time; around 10% belongs to the top ten. As to time point: baseline, week 1 (first vaccination visit). Treatment given: pre-vaccination baseline after standard-of-care therapy. This specimen was PBMCs, taken from a glioma patient treated with radiotherapy, temozolomide or both. These receptor sequences come from a man aged 25 to 40 with glioma.

The gene calls are TRBV12-5 and TRBJ2-1, with 8 bases that match TRBD2. Germline V lookup: CDR1 LGHNT, CDR2 FRNRAP. Trimming took 7 bases from V and 4 from J; bases not matched to a gene: 12. This CDR3 comprises 16 residues. The CDR3 bases are TGTGCTAGTGTTACCGTCGGCCTAGCGGGTTACAATGAGCAGTTCTTC. Amino acid sequence: CASVTVGLAGYNEQFF.

This chain connects TRBV7-6 to TRBJ1-1; perhaps TRBD1 as D (6 bases). V was cut by 1 base and J by 9 bases, with 15 bases left in between. This CDR3 comprises 14 residues. The germline V gene encodes CDR1 SGHVS and CDR2 FNYEAQ. The CDR3 bases are TGTGCCAGCAGCTTAGACTCCGGGGGGCAACAAGCTTTCTTT. Translated: CASSLDSGGQQAFF.

A single count supports this clone. The V call is TRBV27, the J call TRBJ2-1; a possible D gene is TRBD1 (6 bases). In germline, CDR1 is MNHEY, CDR2 SMNVEV (reference sequence). Trimming removed 6 bases from V and 10 bases from J, with 16 bases in between. This CDR3 contains 13 residues. The chain's CDR3 is CASSPTGWGEQFF. The CDR3 region has the DNA TGTGCCAGCAGCCCGACAGGTTGGGGCGAGCAGTTCTTC.

The chain joins TRBV5-6 to TRBJ2-7; 9 nucleotides line up with TRBD1. Germline assignment: CDR1 SGHDT and CDR2 YYEEEE. This CDR3 contains 14 residues. The V and J ends lost 3 bases and 1 base, in that order; junction bases with no gene match: 2. This CDR3 reads CASSYGTGSYEQYF. For the CDR3, the DNA is TGTGCCAGCAGCTACGGGACAGGGTCCTACGAGCAGTACTTC.

The chain employs TRBV19 and TRBJ2-2; no clear D. CDR3 length equals 14 residues. Germline assignment: CDR1 LNHDA and CDR2 SQIVND (reference sequence). V was trimmed by 2 bases and J by 7 bases, leaving 11 bases between them. The CDR3 protein is CASSIKRFNGELFF. CDR3 DNA sequence: TGTGCCAGTAGTATAAAACGATTCAACGGGGAGCTGTTTTTT.

The rearrangement links TRBV5-4 to TRBJ2-1, with D hard to call. V lost 2 bases, J lost 0 bases, and 9 bases lay in between. The CDR3 spans 15 residues. Per germline, CDR1 SGHNT and CDR2 YYREEE (reference sequence). As DNA, the CDR3 is TGTGCCAGCAGCTTCCCTGGATACTCCTACAATGAGCAGTTCTTC. It specifies CASSFPGYSYNEQFF.

This clone was recorded once. V is TRBV6-1 and J is TRBJ1-5, with 8 bases aligning to TRBD1. The trim removed 6 bases at V and 5 bases at J, leaving 6 bases unmatched. Germline assignment: CDR1 MNHNS and CDR2 SASEGT. The CDR3 totals 14 residues. The DNA for the CDR3 is TGTGCCAGCAGGGGGACAGGAGAACATCAGCCCCAGCATTTT. Its protein is CASRGTGEHQPQHF.

J is TRBJ1-3 and V is TRBV15, with TRBD1 matching over 7 bases. The CDR3 is 17 residues long. The ends lost 5 bases at V and 2 bases at J; junction bases unmatched: 12. Per germline, CDR1 LNHNV and CDR2 YYDKDF (reference sequence). The CDR3 here is CATSPRGQLYPGNTIYF. As DNA, the CDR3 is TGTGCCACCAGCCCACGGGGACAGCTTTATCCTGGAAACACCATATATTTT.

This clone occurred once. The chain links TRBV5-6 to TRBJ1-6; D is uncertain. The CDR3 has 12 residues. Deletions cut 2 bases from V and 9 bases from J, with 6 bases between. Germline assignment: CDR1 SGHDT and CDR2 YYEEEE. CDR3 DNA sequence: TGTGCCAGCAGCTTCCTAAGTTCACCCCTCCACTTT. Protein: CASSFLSSPLHF.

The genes are TRBV6-1 and TRBJ1-2, with D unclear. CDR1 is MNHNS and CDR2 is SASEGT in the germline V gene. Trimming cost V 6 bases and J 4 bases, with 12 bases left between them. This CDR3 region has 13 residues. CDR3 DNA sequence: TGTGCCAGCAGGACCGGGGTGATCTATGGCTACACCTTC. Its translation: CASRTGVIYGYTF.

This rearrangement joins TRBV5-1 to TRBJ2-1; the D is unclear. Germline lookup yields CDR1 SGHRS and CDR2 YFSETQ. This CDR3 contains 13 residues. The V and J ends lost 1 base and 0 bases respectively, with 2 bases between them. The CDR3 region has the DNA TGCGCCAGCAGCTTGACCTCCTACAATGAGCAGTTCTTC. Protein: CASSLTSYNEQFF.

The chain couples TRBV19 to TRBJ2-7; D might be TRBD1 or TRBD2, each matching 5 bases. V was clipped by 8 bases and J by 3 bases, with 17 bases between them. The CDR3 totals 14 residues. In germline, CDR1 is LNHDA, CDR2 SQIVND (reference sequence). The CDR3 protein is CASSDWGKFYEQYF. CDR3 coding DNA: TGTGCCAGTTCGGACTGGGGCAAATTCTACGAGCAGTACTTC.

The chain uses TRBV7-9 and TRBJ2-7; 9 bases are a match to TRBD2. Looked up from germline, CDR1 is SEHNR and CDR2 is FQNEAQ (reference sequence). With 2 bases clipped from V and 1 base from J, the junction kept 6 bases outside the gene matches. This CDR3 spans 16 amino acids. The CDR3: CASSLTATSGSYEQYF. CDR3 in DNA: TGTGCCAGCAGCTTAACGGCGACTAGCGGATCCTACGAGCAGTACTTC.

This clone has a single count. V and J are TRBV27 and TRBJ1-2; 7 bases are a match to TRBD1. The CDR3 has 13 amino acids. Losses at the gene ends were 8 bases for V and 2 bases for J; bases not matched to a gene: 5. Germline assignment: CDR1 MNHEY and CDR2 SMNVEV (reference sequence). CDR3 DNA: TGTGCCAGCGGCAGGGGGGCGAACTATGGCTACACCTTC. It specifies CASGRGANYGYTF.

The chain carries TRBV19 and TRBJ2-7, with D tentatively TRBD1 (6 bases). Trimming took off 5 bases at V and 5 bases at J, with 19 bases between the two ends. Per germline, CDR1 LNHDA and CDR2 SQIVND (reference sequence). The CDR3 loop spans 15 amino acids. As DNA, the CDR3 is TGTGCCAGTAGTCCCTCACTGGCACAGGGTGACGAGCAGTACTTC. Its protein product is CASSPSLAQGDEQYF.

The chain uses TRBV7-9 and TRBJ1-2; TRBD1 is a possible D gene (5 bases). This CDR3 is built from 17 residues. The V gene lost 2 bases and the J gene lost 3 bases, with 19 bases spanning the gap. In germline, CDR1 is SEHNR, CDR2 FQNEAQ (reference sequence). In DNA form, the CDR3 reads TGTGCCAGCAGCTTAAAATCGGGCCAAGCGGGGGACTATGGCTACACCTTC. This translates into CASSLKSGQAGDYGYTF.

The V and J genes are TRBV10-1 and TRBJ2-7; TRBD2 matches 7 bases. Losses at the gene ends were 4 bases for V and 3 bases for J; bases not matched to a gene: 9. The CDR3 has 15 amino acids. CDR1 and CDR2 (germline): WNHNN, SYGVQD (reference sequence). The CDR3 nucleotides read TGCGCCAGCAGTGCTGAGGTCGGCGGGAGCTACGAGCAGTACTTC. Translated: CASSAEVGGSYEQYF.